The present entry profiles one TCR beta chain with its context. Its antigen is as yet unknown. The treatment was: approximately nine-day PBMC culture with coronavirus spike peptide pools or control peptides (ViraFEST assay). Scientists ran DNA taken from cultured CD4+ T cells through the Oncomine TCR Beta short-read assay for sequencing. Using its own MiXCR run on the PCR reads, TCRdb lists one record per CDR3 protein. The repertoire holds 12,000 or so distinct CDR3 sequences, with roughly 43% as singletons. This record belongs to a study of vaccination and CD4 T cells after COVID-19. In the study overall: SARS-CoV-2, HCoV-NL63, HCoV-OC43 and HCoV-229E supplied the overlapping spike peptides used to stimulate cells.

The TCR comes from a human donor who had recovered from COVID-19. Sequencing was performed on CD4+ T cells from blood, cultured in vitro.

The CDR3 reads CASSSSSSGNTIYF. For the CDR3, the DNA is TGTGCCAGCAGCTCCTCGTCCTCTGGAAACACCATATATTTT. This chain links TRBV7-3 with TRBJ1-3; D gene unclear. CDR1 is SGHTA, CDR2 FQGTGA, per germline. The CDR3 is made up of 14 amino acids. V gave up 4 bases and J gave up 0 bases, with 7 bases separating them.